The 19 T cell receptor beta chains reported below all come from one sample, sequenced in a study of T-cell memory formation after mild COVID-19. TCRdb processed the 5' RACE reads anew with MiXCR; each CDR3 protein has one entry. Among some 300,000 distinct CDR3 sequences listed, approximately 20% were seen once. Sample: PBMCs or a T cell subset sorted from them (not recorded which). Every receptor here comes from a man aged 18 to 29 who had mild COVID-19 (a few samples of this study predate the infection). Cell type and time point are not known.

The rearrangement links TRBV29-1 to TRBJ2-1; 9 bases map to TRBD1. The length of the CDR3 is 14 residues. V shed 2 bases and J 9 bases; nucleotides not matched to a gene: 8. The germline V gene has CDR1 SQVTM and CDR2 ANQGSEA. CDR3 amino acids: CSVEPRDREREQFF. CDR3 DNA: TGCAGCGTTGAACCCCGGGACAGGGAGCGTGAGCAGTTCTTC.

This clonotype was observed a handful of times. The chain links TRBV7-9 to TRBJ2-5; tentative D call: TRBD2 (6 bases). Germline CDR1 is SEHNR and CDR2 is FQNEAQ (reference sequence). V lost 0 bases and J lost 2, with 7 bases in between. This CDR3 spans 14 amino acids. The CDR3 DNA sequence: TGTGCCAGCAGCTTAGCGAGCGGGCAAGAGACCCAGTACTTC. It encodes CASSLASGQETQYF.

The gene calls are TRBV4-1 and TRBJ2-3, with D perhaps given as TRBD1 or TRBD2 (6 bases each). Germline lookup yields CDR1 MGHRA and CDR2 YSYEKL. The V end lost 3 bases, the J end lost 1 base, and 17 bases lay between the germline ends. This CDR3 is 17 amino acids long. Here the CDR3 DNA reads TGCGCCAGCAGCCACGTTCAACAGGGCGGGGGCACAGATACGCAGTATTTT. Amino acid sequence: CASSHVQQGGGTDTQYF.

The rearrangement joins TRBV11-2 to TRBJ2-5, with 7 bases aligning to TRBD1. Germline V gene sequence: CDR1 SGHAT, CDR2 FQNNGV. The CDR3 sequence is 17 residues long. With 5 bases clipped from V and 2 bases from J, the junction kept 14 bases outside the gene matches. CDR3 loop: CASSRKTSGTEQETQYF. As DNA, the CDR3 is TGTGCCAGCAGCCGAAAAACCTCCGGGACAGAGCAAGAGACCCAGTACTTC.

The sample holds a few counts of this clonotype. The chain carries TRBV15 and TRBJ1-4; D call uncertain. V lost 4 bases, J lost 8 bases, and 11 bases lay in between. CDR1 LNHNV and CDR2 YYDKDF come from the germline V gene (reference sequence). CDR3 length: 13 residues. In DNA, the CDR3 is TGTGCCACCAGCAAGATGGGTGGGGAAAAACTGTTTTTT. This sequence encodes CATSKMGGEKLFF.

This clonotype was counted only a few times. The chain has TRBV7-2 and TRBJ1-5, with D unclear. Looked up from germline, CDR1 is SGHTA and CDR2 is FQGNSA. The CDR3 spans 16 residues. Between the trimmed V and J ends, which lost 2 bases and 2 bases, there was a span of 13 bases. CDR3: CASSLYLGMGNQPQHF. The CDR3 nucleotides are TGTGCCAGCAGCTTATACTTAGGGATGGGCAATCAGCCCCAGCATTTT.

This clonotype was detected only a few times. The chain employs TRBV12-3 or TRBV12-4 and TRBJ2-7; D is uncertain. V dropped 3 bases and J dropped 6 bases, with 6 bases sitting between them. CDR3 length: 11 amino acids. CDR3 residues: CASSFLREQYF. CDR3 sequence (DNA): TGTGCCAGCAGTTTTTTGCGCGAGCAGTACTTC.

This clonotype has just a few counts. This chain joins TRBV7-9 and TRBJ1-2; 8 bases align to TRBD1. CDR1 is SEHNR, CDR2 FQNEAQ, per germline (reference sequence). The CDR3 is made up of 17 amino acids. V gave up 5 bases and J gave up 5 bases; unmatched junction bases: 16. The CDR3 region is CASSLRGPRDRQYGYTF. CDR3 nucleotide sequence: TGTGCCAGCAGCCTCCGCGGGCCCCGGGACAGGCAATATGGCTACACCTTC.

The chain links TRBV10-3 to TRBJ1-1; weak D call: TRBD1 (5 bases). The germline V gene has CDR1 ENHRY and CDR2 SYGVKD. The V and J ends lost 6 bases and 1 base respectively, with 15 bases between them. The CDR3 consists of 15 residues. CDR3 sequence reads: CAIRDPGGANTEAFF. The CDR3 bases are TGTGCCATCAGAGACCCGGGCGGGGCGAACACTGAAGCTTTCTTT.

The gene calls are TRBV13 and TRBJ1-1, with 8 bases lining up with TRBD1. The ends lost 4 bases at V and 5 bases at J; junction bases unmatched: 3. Looked up from germline, CDR1 is PRHDT and CDR2 is FYEKMQ (reference sequence). The CDR3 runs to 13 residues. The CDR3 coding sequence is TGTGCCAGCAGCTCCAGACAGGGGACTGAAGCTTTCTTT. It translates to CASSSRQGTEAFF.

This clonotype was picked up one time. The chain couples TRBV5-5 to TRBJ2-3; 8 bases align to TRBD2. The CDR3 loop spans 16 amino acids. J lost 5 bases, V lost 4 bases, and 12 bases had no gene match. Germline loops: CDR1 SGHKS, CDR2 YYEKEE (reference sequence). The CDR3 loop is CASSRLGVAGLDTQYF. CDR3 DNA: TGTGCCAGCAGCCGTTTAGGGGTAGCGGGGTTAGATACGCAGTATTTT.

This chain uses TRBV7-2 with TRBJ1-1; D not resolved. The V end was cut by 5 bases, the J end by 5 bases, with 15 bases between. The CDR3 loop spans 14 amino acids. Germline-derived CDR1 and CDR2 are SGHTA and FQGNSA. Here the CDR3 reads CASSPYQVGTEAFF. The CDR3 DNA follows: TGTGCCAGCAGCCCCTATCAGGTGGGGACTGAAGCTTTCTTT.

In this sample, this clonotype turned up many times. V gene TRBV4-3 combines with J gene TRBJ2-4; 9 positions agree with TRBD2. Germline V gene data show CDR1 as LGHNA and CDR2 as YSLEER. J gave up 4 bases and V 0 bases, and 13 bases lay outside the gene matches. The CDR3 loop spans 19 amino acids. DNA for the CDR3: TGCGCCAGCAGCCAAGATGGTCCTAGCGGGGCCCGAGGGAAAAACATTCAGTACTTC. Its protein is CASSQDGPSGARGKNIQYF.

This chain connects TRBV5-1 to TRBJ1-2; TRBD1 matches at 12 bases. After removal of 4 bases from V and 4 bases from J, the junction contained 5 bases not matched to a gene. From germline, CDR1 is SGHRS and CDR2 YFSETQ. CDR3 length: 15 residues. CDR3 DNA sequence: TGCGCCAGCAGCGAGCCGGGACAGGGGGCCTATGGCTACACCTTC. Translating gives CASSEPGQGAYGYTF. Full variable domain (outside the CDR3, taken from reference TRBV5-1 and TRBJ1-2): KAGVTQTPRYLIKTRGQQVTLSCSPISGHRSVSWYQQTPGQGLQFLFEYFSETQRNKGNFPGRFSGRQFSNSRSEMNVSTLELGDSALYLCASSEPGQGAYGYTFGSGTRLTVV.

The chain couples TRBV9 to TRBJ2-1, with 7 bases lining up with TRBD2. Per the germline V gene, CDR1 is SGDLS and CDR2 is YYNGEE. The CDR3 loop spans 14 amino acids. The V and J ends lost 4 bases and 3 bases, in that order; junction bases with no gene match: 4. The CDR3 DNA reads TGTGCCAGCAGCACCCGGGACTACTACAATGAGCAGTTCTTC. It is translated as CASSTRDYYNEQFF.

The J gene is TRBJ1-6, the V gene TRBV5-6, with 8 bases lining up with TRBD1. The J segment lost 9 bases and the V segment lost 0 bases, leaving 2 bases of the junction unmatched. The CDR3 is 14 residues long. Looked up from germline, CDR1 is SGHDT and CDR2 is YYEEEE. Written as DNA, the CDR3 is TGTGCCAGCAGCTTGGGACAGGGGCTTTCACCCCTCCACTTT. Translating it yields CASSLGQGLSPLHF.

This clonotype was seen a few times. The chain has TRBV20-1 and TRBJ2-1; 11 bases line up with TRBD2. This CDR3 contains 17 residues. The germline gives CDR1 DFQATT, CDR2 SNEGSKA (reference sequence). After removal of 5 bases from V and 3 bases from J, the junction contained 12 bases not matched to a gene. CDR3 coding DNA: TGCAGTGCTCCTCGGACTAGCGGGCGAATGCACTACAATGAGCAGTTCTTC. Protein: CSAPRTSGRMHYNEQFF.

This clonotype was picked up many times. The chain combines TRBV4-3 with TRBJ1-4; maybe TRBD1 (5 bases). The CDR3 has 14 residues. Germline CDR1 and CDR2: LGHNA and YSLEER. The V and J ends lost 1 base and 12 bases respectively, with 15 bases between them. This CDR3 reads CASSQARKGMQLFF. The CDR3 DNA follows: TGCGCCAGCAGCCAAGCTAGGAAGGGGATGCAACTGTTTTTT.

This clonotype has just a few counts. The rearrangement uses TRBV29-1 and TRBJ2-2; no clear D gene. The germline gives CDR1 SQVTM, CDR2 ANQGSEA. Trimming left V 1 base short and J 3 bases short, with 12 bases between. The CDR3 loop spans 15 amino acids. CDR3 sequence reads: CSVEGWSSDTGELFF. The CDR3 DNA reads as TGCAGCGTTGAAGGCTGGTCTTCCGACACCGGGGAGCTGTTTTTT.